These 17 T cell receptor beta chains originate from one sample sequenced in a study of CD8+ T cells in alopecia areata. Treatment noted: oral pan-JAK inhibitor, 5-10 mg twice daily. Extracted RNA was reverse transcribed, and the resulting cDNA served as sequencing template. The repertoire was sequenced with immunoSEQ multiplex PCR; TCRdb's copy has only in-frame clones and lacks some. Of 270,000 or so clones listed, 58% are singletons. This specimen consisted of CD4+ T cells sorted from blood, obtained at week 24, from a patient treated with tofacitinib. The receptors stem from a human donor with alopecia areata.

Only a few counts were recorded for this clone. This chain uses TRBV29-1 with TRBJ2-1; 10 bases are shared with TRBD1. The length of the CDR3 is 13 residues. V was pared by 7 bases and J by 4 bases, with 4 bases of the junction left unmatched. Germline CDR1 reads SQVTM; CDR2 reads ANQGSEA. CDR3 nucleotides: TGCAGCGAGGGACAGGGGTTATACAATGAGCAGTTCTTC. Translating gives CSEGQGLYNEQFF.

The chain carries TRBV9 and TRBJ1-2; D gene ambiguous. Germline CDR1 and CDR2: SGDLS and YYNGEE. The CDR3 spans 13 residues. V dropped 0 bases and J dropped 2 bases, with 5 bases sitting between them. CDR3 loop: CASSVEQNYGYTF. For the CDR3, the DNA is TGTGCCAGCAGCGTAGAACAGAACTATGGCTACACCTTC.

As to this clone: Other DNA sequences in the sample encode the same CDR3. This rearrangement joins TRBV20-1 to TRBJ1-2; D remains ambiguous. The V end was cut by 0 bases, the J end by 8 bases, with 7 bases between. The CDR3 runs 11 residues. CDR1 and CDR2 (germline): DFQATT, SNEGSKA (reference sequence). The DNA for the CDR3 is TGCAGTGCTAGAGACGCTGGCGGCTACACCTTC. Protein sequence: CSARDAGGYTF.

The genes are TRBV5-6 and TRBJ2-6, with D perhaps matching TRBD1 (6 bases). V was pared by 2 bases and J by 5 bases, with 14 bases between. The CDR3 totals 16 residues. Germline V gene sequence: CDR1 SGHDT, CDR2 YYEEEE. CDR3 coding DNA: TGTGCCAGCAGCTTTAAGGGACAAGGGCGGGCCAACGTCCTGACTTTC. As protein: CASSFKGQGRANVLTF.

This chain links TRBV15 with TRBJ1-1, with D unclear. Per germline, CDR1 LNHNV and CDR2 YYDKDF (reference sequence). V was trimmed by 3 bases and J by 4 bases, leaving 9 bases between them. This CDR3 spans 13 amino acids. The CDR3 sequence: CATSRPPGTEAFF. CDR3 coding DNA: TGTGCCACCAGCAGGCCCCCCGGCACTGAAGCTTTCTTT.

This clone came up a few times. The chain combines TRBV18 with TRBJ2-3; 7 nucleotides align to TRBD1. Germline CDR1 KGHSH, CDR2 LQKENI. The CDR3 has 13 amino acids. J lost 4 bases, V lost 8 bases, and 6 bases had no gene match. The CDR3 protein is CASGQAGADTQYF. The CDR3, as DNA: TGTGCCAGCGGACAGGCAGGGGCAGATACGCAGTATTTT.

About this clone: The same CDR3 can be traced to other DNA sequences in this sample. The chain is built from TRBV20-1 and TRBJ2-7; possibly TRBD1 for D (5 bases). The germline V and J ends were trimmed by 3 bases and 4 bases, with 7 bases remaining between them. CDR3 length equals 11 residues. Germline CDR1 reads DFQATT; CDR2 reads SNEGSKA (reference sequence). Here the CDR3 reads CSASSGYEQYF. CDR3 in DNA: TGCAGTGCTAGTTCAGGGTACGAGCAGTACTTC.

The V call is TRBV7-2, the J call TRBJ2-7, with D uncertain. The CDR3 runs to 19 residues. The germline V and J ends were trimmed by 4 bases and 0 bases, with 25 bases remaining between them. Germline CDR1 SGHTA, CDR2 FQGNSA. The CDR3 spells CASSSKSRPPINPSYEQYF. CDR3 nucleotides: TGTGCCAGCAGCTCAAAATCCCGACCCCCGATTAATCCCTCCTACGAGCAGTACTTC. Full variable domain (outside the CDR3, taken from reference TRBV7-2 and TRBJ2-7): GAGVSQSPSNKVTEKGKDVELRCDPISGHTALYWYRQSLGQGLEFLIYFQGNSAPDKSGLPSDRFSAERTGGSVSTLTIQRTQQEDSAVYLCASSSKSRPPINPSYEQYFGPGTRLTVT.

The CDR3 region is CASGTRPSYEQYF. The DNA for the CDR3 is TGTGCCAGCGGGACACGGCCCTCCTACGAGCAGTACTTC. The V and J genes are TRBV5-4 and TRBJ2-7; a possible D gene is TRBD1 (6 bases). V lost 7 bases and J 0 bases, leaving 11 bases between the germline ends. Germline CDR1 is SGHNT and CDR2 is YYREEE (reference sequence). This CDR3 is built from 13 residues.

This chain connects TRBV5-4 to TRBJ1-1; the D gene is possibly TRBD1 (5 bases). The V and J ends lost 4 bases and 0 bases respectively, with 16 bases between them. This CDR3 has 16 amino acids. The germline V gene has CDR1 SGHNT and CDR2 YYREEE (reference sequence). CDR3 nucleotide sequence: TGTGCCAGCAGCACCCCGTCCGGACACTTGAACACTGAAGCTTTCTTT. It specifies CASSTPSGHLNTEAFF.

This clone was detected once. The CDR3 bases are TGTGCCAGCAGCCGCCTAGGGAGTGAAAAACTGTTTTTT. Amino acid sequence: CASSRLGSEKLFF. The chain is built from TRBV5-6 and TRBJ1-4; D gene ambiguous. This CDR3 is 13 amino acids long. V lost 4 bases and J lost 7, with 11 bases in between. CDR1 is SGHDT, CDR2 YYEEEE, per germline.

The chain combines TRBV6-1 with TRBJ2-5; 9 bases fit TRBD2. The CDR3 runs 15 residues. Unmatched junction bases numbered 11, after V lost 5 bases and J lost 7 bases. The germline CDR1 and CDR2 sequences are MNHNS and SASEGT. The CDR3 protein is CASSPLGTSILTQYF. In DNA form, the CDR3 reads TGTGCCAGCAGTCCTCTGGGGACTAGCATTTTGACCCAGTACTTC.

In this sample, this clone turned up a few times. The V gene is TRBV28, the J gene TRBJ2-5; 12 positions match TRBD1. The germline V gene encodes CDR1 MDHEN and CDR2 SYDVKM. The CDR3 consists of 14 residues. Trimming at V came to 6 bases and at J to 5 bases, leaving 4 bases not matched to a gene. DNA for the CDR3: TGTGCCAGCAGGGGACAGGGGGCGGGGGAGACCCAGTACTTC. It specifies CASRGQGAGETQYF.

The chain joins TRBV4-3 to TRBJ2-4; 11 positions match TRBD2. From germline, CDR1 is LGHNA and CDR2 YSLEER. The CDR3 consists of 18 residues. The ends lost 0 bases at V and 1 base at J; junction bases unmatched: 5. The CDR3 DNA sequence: TGCGCCAGCAGCCAAGATGAGTGGACTAGCGGGGCCAAAAACATTCAGTACTTC. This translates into CASSQDEWTSGAKNIQYF.

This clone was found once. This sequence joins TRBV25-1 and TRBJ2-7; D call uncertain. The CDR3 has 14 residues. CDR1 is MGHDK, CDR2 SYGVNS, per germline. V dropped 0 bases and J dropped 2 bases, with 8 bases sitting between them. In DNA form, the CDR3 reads TGTGCCAGCAGTGAATACAGAGCCCCCTACGAGCAGTACTTC. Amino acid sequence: CASSEYRAPYEQYF.

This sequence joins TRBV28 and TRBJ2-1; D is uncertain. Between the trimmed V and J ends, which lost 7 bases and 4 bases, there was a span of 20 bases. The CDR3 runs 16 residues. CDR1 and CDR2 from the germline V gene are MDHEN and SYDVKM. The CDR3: CASTPSAAWGYNEQFF. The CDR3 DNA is TGTGCCAGCACTCCCTCGGCTGCCTGGGGATACAATGAGCAGTTCTTC.

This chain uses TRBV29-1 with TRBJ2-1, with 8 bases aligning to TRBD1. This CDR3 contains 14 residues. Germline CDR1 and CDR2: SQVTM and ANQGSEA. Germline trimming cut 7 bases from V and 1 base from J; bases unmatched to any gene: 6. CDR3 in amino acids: CSGAGTGSYNEQFF. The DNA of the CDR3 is TGCAGCGGCGCCGGGACAGGTTCCTACAATGAGCAGTTCTTC.